This TCR beta chain stems from a study of blood T cell repertoires in COVID-19 (dated by TCRdb to 2018 to 2021). At the level of the whole study: Samples covering the acute and convalescent phases of COVID-19 were provided by collaborators in the United States, Italy and Spain. Nearly every sample came with metadata listing a de-identified subject ID, COVID-19 status, age in years and sex. Where available, HLA class I and class II types were taken from metadata supplied by the sample provider and were not determined by assay-based typing. A freely available public database, intended as a resource for researchers studying the immune response to SARS-CoV-2, is where the repertoires were released. The samples were drawn from two sources: the first 160 participants of the ongoing ImmuneRACE study, and 1,254 subjects contributed by 6 global collaborators. The prospective study material was composed of cDNA or gDNA derived from T cells, B-cell-depleted T cells, or PBMCs. The dataset comprised deeply sampled blood TCRbeta repertoires from subjects exposed to, actively infected with, or recovered from COVID-19. Overall study outcomes, separate from this receptor: The amount of clinical and demographic metadata varied by source and participant and was provided uncurated.

Including cysteine and phenylalanine, the CDR3 has 15 amino acids. The sequence is cut down to CDR3 DNA, 45 bases in frame from base 1. At the junction V is shortened by 4 bases and J by 9 bases; bases outside the gene matches: 9. CDR1 and CDR2 are read off the germline V gene as MDHEN and SYDVKM. On this clone: Which antigen it targets is not known. One base away there is no much larger clone; base qualities are not given.

The immunoSEQ Assay, a bias-controlled multiplex PCR, was used to amplify TCRbeta CDR3 regions from genomic DNA. Per the authors' processing: Within the assay, amplification of reference gene primers was used to estimate how many nucleated cells each sample contained. To quantify the absolute abundance of each unique TCRbeta CDR3 rearrangement, sequence reads were collapsed and filtered. For each sample, productive Simpson clonality was calculated as the square root of Simpson's diversity index across productive rearrangements. TCRdb obtained this table from immuneACCESS and retained in-frame rearrangements with V and J assigned. These tables miss some clones; where compared with another copy, unresolved V genes account for less than half of the shortfall, and the remainder is unexplained. That table gives V, J and clone size, and the DNA gave D and trimming. The sample data list fewer than 200,000 clones, and about 78% of these were observed just once. The ten largest account for roughly 8.7% of the sample.

Whole blood was collected in K2EDTA tubes by collaborating institutions according to the institutions' own protocols. For TCRbeta analysis, collaborator samples were shipped as frozen whole blood, as isolated PBMCs, or as DNA extracted from either sample type. The chain uses TRBV28 and TRBJ2-1, with 10 junctional bases fitting TRBD2. The origin of this receptor is a woman aged 45-60 years with active or convalescent COVID-19. The source material was peripheral blood. The DNA sequence follows: TGTGCCAGCAGTTCAACTAGCGGGATGGGGACTGAGCAGTTCTTC. Protein translation: CASSSTSGMGTEQFF.